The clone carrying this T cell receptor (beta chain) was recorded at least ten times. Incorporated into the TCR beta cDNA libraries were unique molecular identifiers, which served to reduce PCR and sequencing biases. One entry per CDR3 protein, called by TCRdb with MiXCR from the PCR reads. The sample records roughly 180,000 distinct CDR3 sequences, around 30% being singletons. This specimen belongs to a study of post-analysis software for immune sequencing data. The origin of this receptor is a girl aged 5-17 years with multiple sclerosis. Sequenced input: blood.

CDR3 sequence reads: CASSEIGLQETQYF. CDR3 DNA: TGTGCCAGCAGTGAAATAGGGCTCCAAGAGACCCAGTACTTC. This rearrangement joins TRBV25-1 to TRBJ2-5, with unresolved D. The CDR3 runs to 14 residues. The V gene's germline CDR1 is MGHDK and CDR2 SYGVNS. Trimming pared 2 bases from V and 1 base from J, leaving 8 bases between.